This T cell receptor (beta chain) derives from a study of cytomegalovirus exposure and HLA in healthy donors. Both 60 Vbeta primers and 13 Jbeta primers went into the PCR. Sequencing used immunoSEQ multiplex PCR; TCRdb keeps in-frame clones, though not all of them. Of about 160,000 clones in the sample, over 60% were seen once. The CDR3 extends over 14 amino acids. CDR1 and CDR2 from the germline V gene are SGHTS and YDEGEE. Trimming removed 2 bases at V and 3 bases at J, with 9 bases between. The sequence derives from a man aged 35-49 years in good health and CMV-seropositive. The chain has TRBV5-8 and TRBJ1-3; D unresolved. Sequencing was performed on PBMCs. CDR3 sequence (DNA): TGTGCCAGCAGCTTAGACAAGCATGGAAACACCATATATTTT. This gives the protein CASSLDKHGNTIYF.